Listed here are 32 T cell receptor beta chains from one sample, sequenced in a study of T cell repertoires and HLA-DP antigens. Assay used: immunoSEQ multiplex PCR; TCRdb lists only in-frame clones, some missing. The repertoire holds roughly 110,000 clones, with roughly 92% as singletons. Which antigens these TCRs recognize remains unknown. The specimen sequenced was CD4+ T cells from PBMCs. The receptors shown here come from a woman aged 18-29 years in good health and CMV-seronegative.

This chain connects TRBV25-1 to TRBJ1-4; TRBD1 matches 7 bases. This CDR3 region has 15 residues. Germline-derived CDR1 and CDR2 are MGHDK and SYGVNS. J lost 6 bases, V lost 0 bases, and 4 bases had no gene match. CDR3 sequence: CASSEYRGEDEKLFF. The CDR3 DNA reads TGTGCCAGCAGTGAATACAGGGGGGAAGATGAAAAACTGTTTTTT.

This clone has just a few counts. The V and J genes are TRBV6-5 and TRBJ1-1, with 10 bases aligning to TRBD1. The germline V gene encodes CDR1 MNHEY and CDR2 SVGAGI. Trimming took 4 bases from V and 4 from J; bases not matched to a gene: 6. The CDR3 covers 15 residues. CDR3 region: CASSSRGTGVTEAFF. The CDR3 coding sequence is TGTGCCAGCAGTTCCAGAGGGACAGGGGTCACTGAAGCTTTCTTT.

This chain links TRBV18 with TRBJ2-7; D gene unclear. The CDR3 extends over 12 amino acids. The ends were cut back, 4 bases at V and 3 bases at J, with 7 bases in the middle. Germline assignment: CDR1 KGHSH and CDR2 LQKENI. CDR3 DNA sequence: TGTGCCAGCTCACTCCAAAACTACGAGCAGTACTTC. This codes for CASSLQNYEQYF. Filled out from reference TRBV18 and TRBJ2-7, the complete variable domain reads NAGVMQNPRHLVRRRGQEARLRCSPMKGHSHVYWYRQLPEEGLKFMVYLQKENIIDESGMPKERFSAEFPKEGPSILRIQQVVRGDSAAYFCASSLQNYEQYFGPGTRLTVT.

V usage is TRBV27 and J usage is TRBJ1-5, with D unresolved. Germline CDR1 reads MNHEY; CDR2 reads SMNVEV (reference sequence). The CDR3 sequence is 13 residues long. Trimming cost V 3 bases and J 0 bases, with 3 bases left between them. The DNA for the CDR3 is TGTGCCAGCAGTTTCGTTAGCAATCAGCCCCAGCATTTT. This codes for CASSFVSNQPQHF.

This clone turned up a few times. The J gene is TRBJ1-3, the V gene TRBV4-1; TRBD1 might be the D (6 bases). Germline CDR1 and CDR2: MGHRA and YSYEKL. With 4 bases removed from V and 4 bases from J, the gap between germline ends came to 23 bases. The CDR3 is 18 amino acids. CDR3 DNA: TGCGCCAGCAGCCGCACACCCAGAGTAGAACAGGGAGGAAACACCATATATTTT. Translating it yields CASSRTPRVEQGGNTIYF.

The CDR3 region is CARSFFGGYEQYV. The CDR3 DNA is TGTGCCAGAAGCTTCTTCGGGGGCTACGAGCAGTACGTC. The chain employs TRBV5-3 and TRBJ2-7, with a tentative D call TRBD2 (6 bases). TRBV5-3 has ORF status, its function being uncertain. The V gene lost 2 bases and the J gene lost 3 bases, with 9 bases spanning the gap. The CDR3 contains 13 residues.

V usage is TRBV6-5 and J usage is TRBJ2-2; 7 nucleotides line up with TRBD1. The CDR3 consists of 13 residues. V shed 5 bases and J 4 bases; nucleotides not matched to a gene: 1. Germline V gene data show CDR1 as MNHEY and CDR2 as SVGAGI. Here the CDR3 reads CASSRTGTGELFF. The CDR3 DNA reads as TGTGCCAGCAGTAGGACAGGCACCGGGGAGCTGTTTTTT.

The chain uses TRBV15 and TRBJ2-4, with 7 bases aligning to TRBD2. This CDR3 has 17 amino acids. Germline values: CDR1 LNHNV, CDR2 YYDKDF (reference sequence). Trimming at V came to 0 bases and at J to 3 bases, leaving 8 bases not matched to a gene. CDR3 amino acids: CATSRDWEGLGKNIQYF. The CDR3 DNA is TGTGCCACCAGCAGAGATTGGGAGGGTCTCGGCAAAAACATTCAGTACTTC.

This chain uses TRBV2 with TRBJ2-1, with D possibly called TRBD1 or TRBD2 (5 bases each). Germline V gene lookup returns CDR1 SNHLY and CDR2 FYNNEI. V shed 5 bases and J shed 3 bases, with 14 bases lying between them. This CDR3 comprises 15 residues. The CDR3 region has the DNA TGTGCCAGCAGTTCCGGGACCGCCCGCTACAATGAGCAGTTCTTC. Residues: CASSSGTARYNEQFF.

This sequence joins TRBV7-3 and TRBJ2-3; tentative D call: TRBD1 (5 bases). The CDR3 contains 15 residues. In germline, CDR1 is SGHTA, CDR2 FQGTGA. Trimming took 0 bases from V and 2 from J, leaving 9 bases between them. In DNA, the CDR3 is TGTGCCAGCAGCTTAACGGGGCACGACACAGATACGCAGTATTTT. Protein sequence: CASSLTGHDTDTQYF.

This chain links TRBV10-3 with TRBJ1-1, with 7 positions matching TRBD1. Germline V gene data show CDR1 as ENHRY and CDR2 as SYGVKD. Trimming took 8 bases from V and 5 from J; bases not matched to a gene: 5. The CDR3 is 12 amino acids. The CDR3 loop is CAIQGGDTEAFF. CDR3 sequence (DNA): TGTGCCATCCAGGGGGGAGATACTGAAGCTTTCTTT.

V gene TRBV2 combines with J gene TRBJ1-5; TRBD1 is a possible D gene (5 bases). The V gene lost 6 bases and the J gene lost 7 bases, with 19 bases spanning the gap. Germline V gene data show CDR1 as SNHLY and CDR2 as FYNNEI. The CDR3 runs to 15 residues. Here the CDR3 reads CASSDQREGQQPQHF. As DNA, the CDR3 is TGTGCCAGCAGCGATCAGAGGGAGGGGCAACAGCCCCAGCATTTT. Full variable domain (missing parts from reference TRBV2 and TRBJ1-5): EPEVTQTPSHQVTQMGQEVILRCVPISNHLYFYWYRQILGQKVEFLVSFYNNEISEKSEIFDDQFSVERPDGSNFTLKIRSTKLEDSAMYFCASSDQREGQQPQHFGDGTRLSIL.

The chain joins TRBV7-3 to TRBJ2-5; TRBD1 matches at 9 bases. This CDR3 comprises 16 residues. The J segment lost 9 bases and the V segment lost 1 base, leaving 12 bases of the junction unmatched. Germline V CDR1 and CDR2: SGHTA, FQGTGA. DNA for the CDR3: TGTGCCAGCAGCTTAAGGGGGGGACAGGGCCCAGGCGCCCAGTACTTC. Its protein product is CASSLRGGQGPGAQYF.

The gene calls are TRBV5-1 and TRBJ1-4; 9 positions match TRBD1. This CDR3 is built from 16 residues. CDR1 and CDR2 from the germline V gene are SGHRS and YFSETQ. J was trimmed by 4 bases and V by 4 bases; bases with no gene match: 8. This chain's CDR3 is CASSLPGTGFNEKLFF. The CDR3 nucleotides are TGCGCCAGCAGCCTTCCCGGGACAGGGTTTAATGAAAAACTGTTTTTT.

In the case of this clone: The same CDR3 arises from other DNA sequences in this sample as well. This chain uses TRBV7-9 with TRBJ1-5, with 9 bases matching TRBD1. The J segment lost 6 bases and the V segment lost 1 base, leaving 4 bases of the junction unmatched. This CDR3 contains 15 residues. Germline V gives CDR1 SEHNR, CDR2 FQNEAQ (reference sequence). The CDR3 reads CASSLGGQGGQPQHF. Here the CDR3 DNA reads TGTGCCAGCAGCTTAGGGGGACAGGGCGGTCAGCCCCAGCATTTT.

This clone occurred a few times. The chain recombines TRBV4-1 with TRBJ2-2; 8 bases agree with TRBD1. The length of the CDR3 is 14 residues. V gave up 8 bases and J gave up 4 bases; unmatched junction bases: 6. Germline V gene data show CDR1 as MGHRA and CDR2 as YSYEKL. CDR3: CASSDRASTGELFF. CDR3 DNA: TGCGCCAGCTCGGACAGGGCTAGCACCGGGGAGCTGTTTTTT.

The CDR3 loop reads CATSRDSNYGYTF. DNA for the CDR3: TGTGCCACCAGCAGGGACTCTAACTATGGCTACACCTTC. The chain is built from TRBV15 and TRBJ1-2; no reliable D call. Germline-derived CDR1 and CDR2 are LNHNV and YYDKDF (reference sequence). The CDR3 is 13 residues long. Trimming shortened V by 3 bases and J by 0 bases, and 5 bases separated the two germline ends. Full variable domain (remainder filled in from reference TRBV15 and TRBJ1-2): DAMVIQNPRYQVTQFGKPVTLSCSQTLNHNVMYWYQQKSSQAPKLLFHYYDKDFNNEADTPDNFQSRRPNTSFCFLDIRSPGLGDTAMYLCATSRDSNYGYTFGSGTRLTVV.

This clone was detected only a few times. V is TRBV19 and J is TRBJ2-3, with 7 bases matching TRBD2. After removal of 9 bases from V and 0 bases from J, the junction contained 6 bases not matched to a gene. Germline-derived CDR1 and CDR2 are LNHDA and SQIVND (reference sequence). The CDR3 totals 14 residues. The CDR3 here is CASQPSGSTDTQYF. CDR3 in DNA: TGTGCCAGCCAGCCTAGCGGTAGCACAGATACGCAGTATTTT.

The V call is TRBV27, the J call TRBJ1-6; D remains unclear. This CDR3 is 17 amino acids long. Deletions cut 7 bases from V and 0 bases from J, with 16 bases between. CDR1 is MNHEY and CDR2 is SMNVEV in the germline V gene (reference sequence). CDR3 DNA sequence: TGTGCCAGCACCCCAGCGTGGGAGAGCTCCTATAATTCACCCCTCCACTTT. It yields the protein CASTPAWESSYNSPLHF.

This CDR3 reads CASSYYLGAKDNEQFF. The CDR3 region has the DNA TGTGCCAGCAGTTACTATCTAGGGGCAAAAGACAATGAGCAGTTCTTC. This chain joins TRBV6-6 and TRBJ2-1; the D gene is possibly TRBD1 (5 bases). Trimming took off 1 base at V and 5 bases at J, with 15 bases between the two ends. The CDR3 runs to 16 residues. Germline V CDR1 and CDR2: MNHNY, SVGAGI (reference sequence).

The rearrangement uses TRBV29-1 and TRBJ2-1; 8 nucleotides agree with TRBD2. The V segment lost 7 bases and the J segment 10 bases; nucleotides outside the gene matches: 9. In germline, CDR1 is SQVTM, CDR2 ANQGSEA. CDR3 size: 12 residues. CDR3 amino acids: CSALGLVYEQFF. DNA for the CDR3: TGCAGCGCCCTGGGACTAGTTTACGAGCAGTTCTTC.

This clone was counted only a few times. The chain is built from TRBV7-2 and TRBJ1-2, with D maybe TRBD1 (5 bases). CDR3 size: 15 residues. Germline values: CDR1 SGHTA, CDR2 FQGNSA. V was cut by 5 bases and J by 2 bases, with 15 bases left in between. In DNA, the CDR3 is TGTGCCAGCAGCCTGGGGCAGGCAAGGAACTATGGCTACACCTTC. Protein product: CASSLGQARNYGYTF. The full variable domain, completed using reference TRBV7-2 and TRBJ1-2, is GAGVSQSPSNKVTEKGKDVELRCDPISGHTALYWYRQSLGQGLEFLIYFQGNSAPDKSGLPSDRFSAERTGGSVSTLTIQRTQQEDSAVYLCASSLGQARNYGYTFGSGTRLTVV.

The J gene is TRBJ1-1, the V gene TRBV4-1; D may be TRBD1 (5 bases). Trimming took 0 bases from V and 4 from J, leaving 18 bases between them. The CDR3 extends over 17 amino acids. Germline lookup yields CDR1 MGHRA and CDR2 YSYEKL. The CDR3: CASSQEWRQTGSTEAFF. CDR3 DNA: TGCGCCAGCAGCCAAGAATGGAGACAGACGGGGAGCACTGAAGCTTTCTTT.

The chain carries TRBV18 and TRBJ2-2; 9 bases are shared with TRBD1. Trimming took 5 bases from V and 4 from J; bases not matched to a gene: 5. This CDR3 region has 15 residues. CDR1 is KGHSH and CDR2 is LQKENI in the germline V gene. This CDR3 is CASSWDRVITGELFF. The CDR3 bases are TGTGCCAGCTCATGGGACAGGGTTATCACCGGGGAGCTGTTTTTT.

The chain uses TRBV28 and TRBJ2-6; TRBD1 aligns across 10 bases. V dropped 1 base and J dropped 1; count of bases not matched to a gene: 1. This CDR3 has 17 residues. Per the germline V gene, CDR1 is MDHEN and CDR2 is SYDVKM. The CDR3 nucleotides read TGTGCCAGCAGTTTATCGGACAGGGGGTCTGGGGCCAACGTCCTGACTTTC. Translating gives CASSLSDRGSGANVLTF.

The chain joins TRBV7-2 to TRBJ2-5; either TRBD1 or TRBD2 may supply D (5 bases each). Trimming took 3 bases from V and 1 from J, leaving 12 bases between them. Germline assignment: CDR1 SGHTA and CDR2 FQGNSA. This CDR3 is built from 15 residues. The chain's CDR3 is CASSFRGRGQETQYF. As DNA, the CDR3 is TGTGCCAGCAGCTTTCGGGGTAGGGGCCAAGAGACCCAGTACTTC.

V gene TRBV7-9 combines with J gene TRBJ1-1, with D possibly matching TRBD1 (6 bases). CDR1 and CDR2 (germline): SEHNR, FQNEAQ (reference sequence). The CDR3 sequence is 13 residues long. Trimming left V 6 bases short and J 4 bases short, with 12 bases between. The CDR3 bases are TGTGCCAGCAGACAACAGGGAGGCACTGAAGCTTTCTTT. This gives the protein CASRQQGGTEAFF.

The V gene is TRBV29-1, the J gene TRBJ2-5; 11 nucleotides align to TRBD2. The CDR3 has 15 residues. The ends lost 7 bases at V and 2 bases at J; junction bases unmatched: 9. Germline values: CDR1 SQVTM, CDR2 ANQGSEA. The CDR3 region is CSAIGTSGPQETQYF. The DNA of the CDR3 is TGCAGCGCCATCGGGACTAGCGGTCCTCAAGAGACCCAGTACTTC.

This rearrangement joins TRBV7-3 to TRBJ2-2; maybe TRBD2 (5 bases). Trimming stripped 5 bases from V and 4 bases from J, with 17 bases between. Germline assignment: CDR1 SGHTA and CDR2 FQGTGA. The CDR3 is 16 residues long. The CDR3 region is CASSPRGPVGTGELFF. CDR3 sequence (DNA): TGTGCCAGCAGCCCCAGAGGGCCGGTAGGCACCGGGGAGCTGTTTTTT.

This clone was counted a single time. The chain carries TRBV25-1 and TRBJ2-5; possibly TRBD2 for D (7 bases). V was trimmed by 6 bases and J by 3 bases, leaving 14 bases between them. Germline V gives CDR1 MGHDK, CDR2 SYGVNS. The CDR3 has 14 residues. In DNA form, the CDR3 reads TGTGCCAGCAGAGGGGGAGCGGGGAAAGAGACCCAGTACTTC. Its translation is CASRGGAGKETQYF. Together with reference TRBV25-1 and TRBJ2-5, the CDR3 gives the full variable domain: EADIYQTPRYLVIGTGKKITLECSQTMGHDKMYWYQQDPGMELHLIHYSYGVNSTEKGDLSSESTVSRIRTEHFPLTLESARPSHTSQYLCASRGGAGKETQYFGPGTRLLVL.

V and J are TRBV6-1 and TRBJ1-5, with 7 bases fitting TRBD1. This CDR3 contains 13 residues. Per germline, CDR1 MNHNS and CDR2 SASEGT. V trimming: 8 bases; J trimming: 2 bases; junction bases outside the gene matches: 3. The DNA for the CDR3 is TGTGCCAGCGCCGACAGGGGCAATCAGCCCCAGCATTTT. Its translation: CASADRGNQPQHF.

This clone was seen once. V and J are TRBV18 and TRBJ1-5; a weak D match, TRBD1 (6 bases). CDR1 and CDR2 (germline): KGHSH, LQKENI. Trimming left V 6 bases short and J 11 bases short, with 29 bases between. There are 17 residues in the CDR3. CDR3 residues: CASSPTTPRTVGGSQHF. CDR3 nucleotides: TGTGCCAGCTCGCCTACCACGCCTCGGACAGTCGGCGGGTCCCAGCATTTT.